This T cell receptor beta chain came from a study of blood T cell repertoires in COVID-19. About the research overall: Italy, Spain and the United States were the sources of the convalescent and acute COVID-19 samples.

This clone was seen a few times. There are 13 residues in the CDR3. The V gene end was trimmed by 6 bases and the J gene end by 0 bases; junction bases not matched to a gene: 2. Germline CDR1 MNHEY, CDR2 SMNVEV (reference sequence). Sequencing was performed with immunoSEQ multiplex PCR; in TCRdb, only in-frame clones are kept and a portion is missing. The sample yields over 65,000 clones, roughly 82% seen once. Sequenced material: peripheral blood. The chain carries TRBV27 and TRBJ2-7, with 7 bases lining up with TRBD1. The receptor's source is a man older than 75 with active COVID-19. The CDR3 loop is CASRTGSSYEQYF. In DNA, the CDR3 is TGTGCCAGCAGGACAGGGAGCTCCTACGAGCAGTACTTC.